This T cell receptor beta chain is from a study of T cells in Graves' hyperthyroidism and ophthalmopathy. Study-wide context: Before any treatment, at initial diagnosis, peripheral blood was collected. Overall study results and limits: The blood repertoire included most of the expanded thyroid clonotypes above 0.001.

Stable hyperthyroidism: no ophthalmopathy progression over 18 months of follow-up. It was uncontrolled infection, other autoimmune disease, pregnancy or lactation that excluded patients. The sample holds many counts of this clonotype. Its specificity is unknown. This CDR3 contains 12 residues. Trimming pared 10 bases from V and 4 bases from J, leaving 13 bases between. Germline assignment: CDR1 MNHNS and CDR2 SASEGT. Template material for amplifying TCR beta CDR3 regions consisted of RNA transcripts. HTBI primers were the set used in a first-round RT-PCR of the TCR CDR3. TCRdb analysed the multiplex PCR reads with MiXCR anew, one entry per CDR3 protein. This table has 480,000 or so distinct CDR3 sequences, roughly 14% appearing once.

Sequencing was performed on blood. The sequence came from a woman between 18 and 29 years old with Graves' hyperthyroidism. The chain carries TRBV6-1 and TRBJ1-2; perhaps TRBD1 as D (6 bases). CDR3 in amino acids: CATADRLYGYTF. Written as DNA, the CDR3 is TGTGCCACCGCCGACAGGCTCTATGGCTACACCTTC.